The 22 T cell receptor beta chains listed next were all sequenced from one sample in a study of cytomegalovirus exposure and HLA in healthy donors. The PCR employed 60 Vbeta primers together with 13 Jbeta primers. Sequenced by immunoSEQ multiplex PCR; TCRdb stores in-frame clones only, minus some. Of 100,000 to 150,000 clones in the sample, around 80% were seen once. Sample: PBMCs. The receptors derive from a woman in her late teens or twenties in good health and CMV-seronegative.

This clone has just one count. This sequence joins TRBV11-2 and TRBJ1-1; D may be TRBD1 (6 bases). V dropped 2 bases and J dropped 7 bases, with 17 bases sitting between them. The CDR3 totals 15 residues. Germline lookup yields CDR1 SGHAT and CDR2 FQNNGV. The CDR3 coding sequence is TGTGCCAGCAGCTTAAGAGGTACAGGGAACGATGAAGCTTTCTTT. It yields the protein CASSLRGTGNDEAFF.

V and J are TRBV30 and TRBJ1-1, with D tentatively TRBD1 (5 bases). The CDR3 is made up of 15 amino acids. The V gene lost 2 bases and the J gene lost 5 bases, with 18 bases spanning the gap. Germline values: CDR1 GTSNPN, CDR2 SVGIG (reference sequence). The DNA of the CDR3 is TGTGCCTGGAGTAGAGCGAACTGGGGGGAGACTGAAGCTTTCTTT. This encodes CAWSRANWGETEAFF.

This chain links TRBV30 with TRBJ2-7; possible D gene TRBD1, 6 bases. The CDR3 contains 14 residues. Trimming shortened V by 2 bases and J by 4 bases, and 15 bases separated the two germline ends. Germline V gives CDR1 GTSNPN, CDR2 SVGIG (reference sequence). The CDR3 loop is CAWSSKPDRYEQYF. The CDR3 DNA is TGTGCCTGGAGTTCAAAGCCCGACAGGTACGAGCAGTACTTC.

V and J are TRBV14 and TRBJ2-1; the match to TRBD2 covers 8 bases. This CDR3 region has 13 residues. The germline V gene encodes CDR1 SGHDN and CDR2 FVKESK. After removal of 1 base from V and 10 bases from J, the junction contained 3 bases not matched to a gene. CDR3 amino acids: CASSQVLAGEQFF. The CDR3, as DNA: TGTGCCAGCAGCCAAGTTTTAGCGGGAGAGCAGTTCTTC.

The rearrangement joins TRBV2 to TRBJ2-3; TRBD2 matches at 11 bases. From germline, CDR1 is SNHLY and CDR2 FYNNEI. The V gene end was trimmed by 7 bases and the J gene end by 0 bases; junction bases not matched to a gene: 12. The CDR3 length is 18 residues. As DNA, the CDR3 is TGTGCCAGCAAACCTGAGCTAGCGGGAGGCCGCAGCACAGATACGCAGTATTTT. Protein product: CASKPELAGGRSTDTQYF.

The CDR3 protein is CASSPIGEGRMAGNTIYF. In DNA, the CDR3 is TGTGCCAGCTCACCGATAGGGGAAGGGAGGATGGCTGGAAACACCATATATTTT. V is TRBV18 and J is TRBJ1-3; a possible D gene is TRBD1 (5 bases). The CDR3 consists of 18 residues. The V gene's germline CDR1 is KGHSH and CDR2 LQKENI. V was clipped by 3 bases and J by 2 bases, with 20 bases between them.

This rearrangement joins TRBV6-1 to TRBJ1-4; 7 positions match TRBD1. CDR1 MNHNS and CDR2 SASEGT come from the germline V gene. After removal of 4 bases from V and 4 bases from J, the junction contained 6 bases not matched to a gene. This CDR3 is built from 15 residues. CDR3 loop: CASSARRGFNEKLFF. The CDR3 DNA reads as TGTGCCAGCAGTGCGCGCAGGGGGTTTAATGAAAAACTGTTTTTT.

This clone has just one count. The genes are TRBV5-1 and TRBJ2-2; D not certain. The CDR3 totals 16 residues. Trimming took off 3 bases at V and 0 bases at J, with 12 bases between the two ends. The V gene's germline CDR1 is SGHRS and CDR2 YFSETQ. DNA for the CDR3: TGCGCCAGCAGCTGGTACTCCTTCGCGAACACCGGGGAGCTGTTTTTT. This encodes CASSWYSFANTGELFF.

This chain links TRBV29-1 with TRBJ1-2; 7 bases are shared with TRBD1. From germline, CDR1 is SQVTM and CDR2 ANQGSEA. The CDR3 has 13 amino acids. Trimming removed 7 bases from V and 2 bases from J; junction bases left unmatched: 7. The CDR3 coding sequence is TGCAGCGGGAGGGACAGCAAGAACTATGGCTACACCTTC. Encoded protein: CSGRDSKNYGYTF.

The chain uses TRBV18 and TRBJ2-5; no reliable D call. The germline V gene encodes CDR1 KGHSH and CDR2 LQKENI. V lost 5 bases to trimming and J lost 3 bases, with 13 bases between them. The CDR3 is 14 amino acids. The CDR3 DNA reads TGTGCCAGCTCAGTTAATCGCGGAAAAGAGACCCAGTACTTC. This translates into CASSVNRGKETQYF.

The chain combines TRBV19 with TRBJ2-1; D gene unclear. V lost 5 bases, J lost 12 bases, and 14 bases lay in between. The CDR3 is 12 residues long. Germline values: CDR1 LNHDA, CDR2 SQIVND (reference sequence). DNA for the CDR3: TGTGCCAGTAGTGCTACGACTGCTGGGCAGTTCTTC. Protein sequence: CASSATTAGQFF.

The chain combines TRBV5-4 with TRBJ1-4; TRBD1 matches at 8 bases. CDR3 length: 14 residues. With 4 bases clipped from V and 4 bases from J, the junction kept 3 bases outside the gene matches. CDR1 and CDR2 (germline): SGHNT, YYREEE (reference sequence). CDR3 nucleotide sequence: TGTGCCAGCAGCCCAGGACAGGGTAATGAAAAACTGTTTTTT. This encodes CASSPGQGNEKLFF.

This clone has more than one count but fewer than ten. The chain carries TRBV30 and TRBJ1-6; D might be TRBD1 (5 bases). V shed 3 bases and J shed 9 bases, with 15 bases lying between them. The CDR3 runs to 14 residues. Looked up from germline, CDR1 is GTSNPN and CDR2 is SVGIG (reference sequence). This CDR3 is CAWSGGRGPSPLHF. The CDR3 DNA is TGTGCCTGGAGCGGCGGGAGGGGCCCTTCACCCCTCCACTTT.

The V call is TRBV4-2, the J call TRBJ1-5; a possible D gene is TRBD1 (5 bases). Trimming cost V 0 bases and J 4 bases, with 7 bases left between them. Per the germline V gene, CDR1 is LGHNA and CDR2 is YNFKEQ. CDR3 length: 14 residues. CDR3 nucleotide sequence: TGTGCCAGCAGCCAAGACCAGGGTAATCAGCCCCAGCATTTT. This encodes CASSQDQGNQPQHF.

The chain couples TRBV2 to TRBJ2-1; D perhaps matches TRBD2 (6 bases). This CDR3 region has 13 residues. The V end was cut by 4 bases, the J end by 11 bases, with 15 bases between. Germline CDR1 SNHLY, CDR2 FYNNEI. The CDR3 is CASSGGLGDQQFF. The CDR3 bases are TGTGCCAGCAGTGGGGGACTGGGGGACCAGCAGTTCTTC.

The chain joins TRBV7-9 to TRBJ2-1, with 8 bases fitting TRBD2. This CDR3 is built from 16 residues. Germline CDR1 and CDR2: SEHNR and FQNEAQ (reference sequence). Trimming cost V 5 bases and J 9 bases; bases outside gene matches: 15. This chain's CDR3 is CASSGQRERAHGEQFF. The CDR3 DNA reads TGTGCCAGCAGCGGTCAGCGGGAGCGCGCGCATGGTGAGCAGTTCTTC.

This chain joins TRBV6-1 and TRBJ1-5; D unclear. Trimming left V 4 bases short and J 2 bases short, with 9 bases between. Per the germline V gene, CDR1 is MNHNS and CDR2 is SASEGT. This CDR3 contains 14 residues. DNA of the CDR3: TGTGCCAGCAGTGGAGGGTCCGGCAATCAGCCCCAGCATTTT. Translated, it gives CASSGGSGNQPQHF.

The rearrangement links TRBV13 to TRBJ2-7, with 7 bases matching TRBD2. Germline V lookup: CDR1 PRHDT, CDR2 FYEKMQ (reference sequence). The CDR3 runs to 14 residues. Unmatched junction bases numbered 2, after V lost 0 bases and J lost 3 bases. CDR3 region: CASSLGGGSYEQYF. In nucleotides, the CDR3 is TGTGCCAGCAGCTTAGGGGGCGGGAGCTACGAGCAGTACTTC.

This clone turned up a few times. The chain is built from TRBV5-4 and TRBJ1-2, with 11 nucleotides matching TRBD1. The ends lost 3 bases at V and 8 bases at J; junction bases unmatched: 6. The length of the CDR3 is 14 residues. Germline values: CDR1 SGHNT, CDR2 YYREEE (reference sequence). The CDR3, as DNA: TGTGCCAGCAGCTGGGACAGGGGGACGGAAGGCTACACCTTC. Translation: CASSWDRGTEGYTF.

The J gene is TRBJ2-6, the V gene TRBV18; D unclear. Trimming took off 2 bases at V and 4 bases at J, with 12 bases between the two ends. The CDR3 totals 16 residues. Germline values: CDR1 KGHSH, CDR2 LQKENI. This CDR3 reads CASSPSAGTGANVLTF. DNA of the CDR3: TGTGCCAGCTCACCATCCGCAGGTACCGGGGCCAACGTCCTGACTTTC.

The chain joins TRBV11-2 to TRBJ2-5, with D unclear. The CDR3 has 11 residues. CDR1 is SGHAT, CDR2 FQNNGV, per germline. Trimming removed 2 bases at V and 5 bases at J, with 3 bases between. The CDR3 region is CASSLSETQYF. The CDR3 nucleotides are TGTGCCAGCAGCTTATCGGAGACCCAGTACTTC.

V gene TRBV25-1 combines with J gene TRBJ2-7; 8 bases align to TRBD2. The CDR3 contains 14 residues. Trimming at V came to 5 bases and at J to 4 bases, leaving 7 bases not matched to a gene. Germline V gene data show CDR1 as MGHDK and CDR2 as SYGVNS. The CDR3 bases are TGTGCCAGCAGTAACGCGGGAGGTTTTTACGAGCAGTACTTC. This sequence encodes CASSNAGGFYEQYF.